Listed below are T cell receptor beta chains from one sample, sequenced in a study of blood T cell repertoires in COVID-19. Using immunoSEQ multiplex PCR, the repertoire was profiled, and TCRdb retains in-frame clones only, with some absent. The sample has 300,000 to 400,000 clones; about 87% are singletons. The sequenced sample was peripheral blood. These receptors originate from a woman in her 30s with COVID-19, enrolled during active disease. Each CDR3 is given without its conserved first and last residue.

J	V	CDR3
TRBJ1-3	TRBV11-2	ASSSGGLGSGNTIY
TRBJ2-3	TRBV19	ASSPSPGLLSTDTQY
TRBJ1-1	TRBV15	ATSRDRAGEAF
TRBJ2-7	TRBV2	ASSVTETYEQY
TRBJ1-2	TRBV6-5	ASSSTGRGYT
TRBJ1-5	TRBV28	ASSLSGNQPQH
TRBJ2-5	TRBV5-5	ASSLVDRGRREY
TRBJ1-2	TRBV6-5	ASTTGAGYT
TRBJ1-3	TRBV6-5	ASSYSGPGSVNTIY
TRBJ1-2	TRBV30	AWAGAPGGYGYT
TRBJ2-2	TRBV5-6	ASSSPDRETGELF
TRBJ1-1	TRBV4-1	ASSHAGTGGTEAF
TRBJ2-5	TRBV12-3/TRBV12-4	AIQTSGEETQY
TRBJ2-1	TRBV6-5	ASSLQGGWSNEQF
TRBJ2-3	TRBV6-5	ASRFLAGGSDTQY
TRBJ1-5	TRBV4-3	ASSQDPQGNQPQH
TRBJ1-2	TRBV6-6	ASSYVVGGGYGYT
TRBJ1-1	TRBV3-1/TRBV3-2	ASSHRVTLAEAF
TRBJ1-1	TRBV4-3	ASSQGAPGGGMNTEAF
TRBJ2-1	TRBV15	ATSSGGLNEQF
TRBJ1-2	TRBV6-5	ASSQKGQNYGYT
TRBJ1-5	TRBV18	ASSRADNSNQPQH
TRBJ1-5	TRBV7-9	ASSLDRGRDINQPQH
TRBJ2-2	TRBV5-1	ASSHGQDIGELF
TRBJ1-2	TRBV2	ASRGQGNYGYT
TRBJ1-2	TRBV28	ASSFTRRGGYGYT
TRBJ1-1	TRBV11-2	ASSSDRKGLKAF